Each of the 14 T cell receptor beta chains below was sequenced from the same sample in a study of cytomegalovirus exposure and HLA in healthy donors. The PCR ran on 60 Vbeta and 13 Jbeta primers. Sequencing used immunoSEQ multiplex PCR; TCRdb keeps in-frame clones, though not all of them. The data hold about 160,000 clones, with 75% to 85% observed a single time. Sequenced material: PBMCs. The receptors come from a man aged 45-65 years in good health and CMV-seropositive.

This clone showed up just a few times. This chain joins TRBV15 and TRBJ1-2; 8 nucleotides align to TRBD1. V was clipped by 2 bases and J by 10 bases; unmatched bases: 12. Per the germline V gene, CDR1 is LNHNV and CDR2 is YYDKDF (reference sequence). The CDR3 covers 15 residues. CDR3 DNA sequence: TGTGCCACCAGCAGAAGAACTTTGGACAGGGATGACTACACCTTC. This encodes CATSRRTLDRDDYTF.

J is TRBJ2-7 and V is TRBV7-8, with 9 bases lining up with TRBD1. From germline, CDR1 is SGHVS and CDR2 FQNEAQ. This CDR3 contains 15 residues. V gave up 3 bases and J gave up 0 bases; unmatched junction bases: 3. The CDR3 spells CASSFGQGSSYEQYF. DNA of the CDR3: TGTGCCAGCAGCTTCGGACAGGGGAGCTCCTACGAGCAGTACTTC.

The chain recombines TRBV7-2 with TRBJ2-1; TRBD2 is a possible D gene (6 bases). Trimming removed 3 bases at V and 4 bases at J, with 7 bases between. This CDR3 spans 13 amino acids. Germline V lookup: CDR1 SGHTA, CDR2 FQGNSA. The CDR3 here is CASSFGRYNEQFF. CDR3 bases: TGTGCCAGCAGCTTTGGGAGGTACAATGAGCAGTTCTTC.

This rearrangement joins TRBV5-4 to TRBJ2-7, with TRBD2 matching over 7 bases. The CDR3 totals 15 residues. V dropped 4 bases and J dropped 0; count of bases not matched to a gene: 7. Germline V gene data show CDR1 as SGHNT and CDR2 as YYREEE (reference sequence). CDR3 DNA: TGTGCCAGCAGCCCCACCCCGGGGGGCTCCTACGAGCAGTACTTC. It encodes CASSPTPGGSYEQYF. Full variable domain (remainder filled in from reference TRBV5-4 and TRBJ2-7): ETGVTQSPTHLIKTRGQQVTLRCSSQSGHNTVSWYQQALGQGPQFIFQYYREEENGRGNFPPRFSGLQFPNYSSELNVNALELDDSALYLCASSPTPGGSYEQYFGPGTRLTVT.

This chain uses TRBV9 with TRBJ1-2; the match to TRBD1 covers 12 bases. This CDR3 has 16 residues. The germline V gene encodes CDR1 SGDLS and CDR2 YYNGEE. Trimming removed 3 bases from V and 3 bases from J; junction bases left unmatched: 6. Here the CDR3 reads CASSAGGQGADYGYTF. The CDR3 DNA is TGTGCCAGCAGCGCCGGGGGACAGGGGGCAGACTATGGCTACACCTTC.

This chain links TRBV7-9 with TRBJ2-1; no reliable D call. Between the trimmed V and J ends, which lost 3 bases and 7 bases, there was a span of 16 bases. CDR1 and CDR2 from the germline V gene are SEHNR and FQNEAQ (reference sequence). The CDR3 contains 15 residues. DNA for the CDR3: TGTGCCAGCAGCTTTCCTCAATCCTACTTGAATGAGCAGTTCTTC. It yields the protein CASSFPQSYLNEQFF.

The V gene is TRBV7-9, the J gene TRBJ2-7; 9 bases map to TRBD1. This CDR3 is 18 amino acids long. V shed 3 bases, J shed 1 base, and the junction held 13 bases outside the gene matches. Germline V lookup: CDR1 SEHNR, CDR2 FQNEAQ (reference sequence). The CDR3 DNA is TGTGCCAGCAGCTTCGAGGACAGGGGTTTATTTAGGTCCTACGAGCAGTACTTC. Translation gives CASSFEDRGLFRSYEQYF.

This sequence joins TRBV7-6 and TRBJ2-1; D ambiguous. There are 12 residues in the CDR3. With 5 bases removed from V and 10 bases from J, the gap between germline ends came to 12 bases. Germline CDR1 and CDR2: SGHVS and FNYEAQ. CDR3 sequence: CASSPGLLEQFF. CDR3 sequence (DNA): TGTGCCAGCAGCCCTGGGCTTTTGGAGCAGTTCTTC. Full variable domain (missing parts from reference TRBV7-6 and TRBJ2-1): GAGVSQSPRYKVTKRGQDVALRCDPISGHVSLYWYRQALGQGPEFLTYFNYEAQQDKSGLPNDRFSAERPEGSISTLTIQRTEQRDSAMYRCASSPGLLEQFFGPGTRLTVL.

A single count supports this clone. The genes are TRBV25-1 and TRBJ2-1; 9 positions agree with TRBD2. The CDR3 is made up of 13 amino acids. In germline, CDR1 is MGHDK, CDR2 SYGVNS. Losses at the gene ends were 7 bases for V and 5 bases for J; bases not matched to a gene: 3. In nucleotides, the CDR3 is TGTGCCAGCAACGGCGGGGGGGACAATGAGCAGTTCTTC. The encoded protein is CASNGGGDNEQFF.

Only a few counts were recorded for this clone. This chain uses TRBV2 with TRBJ2-3; no clear D gene. The V end lost 1 base, the J end lost 1 base, and 9 bases lay between the germline ends. This CDR3 region has 15 residues. CDR1 is SNHLY and CDR2 is FYNNEI in the germline V gene. Here the CDR3 reads CASSEGAHGTDTQYF. As DNA, the CDR3 is TGTGCCAGCAGTGAAGGTGCACACGGCACAGATACGCAGTATTTT.

This clone appeared a single time. The chain joins TRBV9 to TRBJ2-2, with 8 bases matching TRBD2. The CDR3 spans 15 residues. CDR1 is SGDLS, CDR2 YYNGEE, per germline. V shed 3 bases, J shed 3 bases, and the junction held 4 bases outside the gene matches. Here the CDR3 DNA reads TGTGCCAGCAGCGGGGCGACTAGCGACACCGGGGAGCTGTTTTTT. Its translation is CASSGATSDTGELFF.

Worth noting for this clone: The germline gene is not matched at one end of the junction; a read error may be the cause. V is TRBV7-6 and J is TRBJ1-3; no reliable D call. The CDR3 covers 13 residues. The germline V gene has CDR1 SGHVS and CDR2 FNYEAQ. The CDR3 DNA follows: TGTGCCAGCAGCACAGCCTCTGGAAATACCATATATTTT. Its protein product is CASSTASGNTIYF.

The J gene is TRBJ2-5, the V gene TRBV5-6; TRBD1 matches at 8 bases. The V gene's germline CDR1 is SGHDT and CDR2 YYEEEE. CDR3 length equals 16 residues. Unmatched junction bases numbered 12, after V lost 3 bases and J lost 5 bases. The CDR3, as DNA: TGTGCCAGCAGCTGGGGTGTAGGACAGGGAGGCGAGACCCAGTACTTC. Its protein is CASSWGVGQGGETQYF.

This clone has more than one count but fewer than ten. The CDR3, as DNA: TGTGCCAGCAGCCGAGACAGCTTCAATTCACCCCTCCACTTT. Its protein product is CASSRDSFNSPLHF. The chain links TRBV5-6 to TRBJ1-6, with D possibly being TRBD1 (5 bases). The CDR3 contains 14 residues. The V and J ends lost 4 bases and 7 bases respectively, with 12 bases between them. Germline lookup yields CDR1 SGHDT and CDR2 YYEEEE.